The rows below give T cell receptor beta chains drawn from one sample of a study of blood T cell repertoires in COVID-19. Using immunoSEQ multiplex PCR, the repertoire was profiled, and TCRdb retains in-frame clones only, with some absent. The table has some 260,000 clones, 88% seen once. Material for sequencing was peripheral blood. Source of these receptors: a human donor in a cohort sampled during active COVID-19. The CDR3 runs from the conserved cysteine through the conserved F or W. The order of the fields is J gene, V gene, D gene, clone size, CDR3 DNA, CDR3 protein. The D gene is left open where the match is weak. Part of the rows lack a size; the others show once, few, many or a class for expanded clones.

>TRBJ2-7|TRBV14|TRBD1|-
TGTGCCAGCAGCGTCCGGGACAGGCATAGCTCCTACGAGCAGTACTTC
CASSVRDRHSSYEQYF
>TRBJ1-2|TRBV27|-|-
TGTGCCAGCCGCGGCACAGGGCTCCTCTTCTATGGCTACACCTTC
CASRGTGLLFYGYTF
>TRBJ1-5|TRBV19|TRBD1|once
TGTGCCAGTAAAGGGACAGACAACAATCAGCCCCAGCATTTT
CASKGTDNNQPQHF
>TRBJ1-1|TRBV19|-|few
TGTGCCAGTAATAATATTGATGCGATGAACACTGAAGCTTTCTTT
CASNNIDAMNTEAFF
>TRBJ1-2|TRBV6-5|TRBD1|-
TGTGCCAGCAGTATAGACAGGGGATATGGCTACACCTTC
CASSIDRGYGYTF
>TRBJ1-1|TRBV28|-|-
TGTGCCAGCAGCCTGGACAGATCCCACATGAACACTGAAGCTTTCTTT
CASSLDRSHMNTEAFF
>TRBJ1-1|TRBV27|-|-
TGTGCCACGGGTGGAGGGGCGGCTGAAGCTTTCTTT
CATGGGAAEAFF
>TRBJ2-1|TRBV4-3|TRBD2|-
TGCGCCAGCAGCCTAAACCCGGGACTAGCGGGTGGTGCGGAGCAGTTCTTC
CASSLNPGLAGGAEQFF
>TRBJ1-1|TRBV5-4|-|-
TGTGCCAGCAGCGTGTCGAGGGGGGGTTCGGTTGAAGCTTTCTTT
CASSVSRGGSVEAFF
>TRBJ2-2|TRBV28|-|-
TGTGCCAGCAGTTCTCAGGGGACCGGGGAGCTGTTTTTT
CASSSQGTGELFF
>TRBJ1-5|TRBV2|-|-
TGTGCCACCGCAGGTACCAGTAACAATCAGCCCCAGCATTTT
CATAGTSNNQPQHF
>TRBJ2-7|TRBV10-2|TRBD2|-
TGCGCCAGCAGTGAGCCTACCTCAGGGACTAGAAACTACGAGCAGTACTTC
CASSEPTSGTRNYEQYF
>TRBJ2-7|TRBV27|TRBD2|once
TGTGCCAGCAGTTTTATCGCTAGCGGGAGTCTTGGCTCCTACGAGCAGTACTTC
CASSFIASGSLGSYEQYF
>TRBJ1-2|TRBV28|TRBD1|-
TGTGCCAGCAGAGACAGGGAGAACTATGGCTACACCTTC
CASRDRENYGYTF